What follows is one T cell receptor (beta chain) and its context. Assay: immunoSEQ multiplex PCR; the TCRdb copy retains only in-frame clones and omits some. The table lists around 250,000 clones, roughly 85% of them singletons, with less than 4% in the top ten. The sample comes from a study of blood T cell repertoires in COVID-19. Across the whole study: Samples of COVID-19 (acute and convalescent) were obtained from the United States, Italy and Spain.

The V gene lost 4 bases and the J gene lost 8 bases, with 21 bases spanning the gap. The CDR3 runs 15 residues. The germline CDR1 and CDR2 sequences are SGHRS and YFSETQ. The chain employs TRBV5-1 and TRBJ1-2; D gene uncertain. Sequences were obtained from peripheral blood. The TCR sequence derives from a woman aged 18-29 years with acute or convalescent COVID-19. Written as DNA, the CDR3 is TGCGCCAGCAGCACCGACGGGGTCCCAGATGGGGGCTACACCTTC. Translating it yields CASSTDGVPDGGYTF.